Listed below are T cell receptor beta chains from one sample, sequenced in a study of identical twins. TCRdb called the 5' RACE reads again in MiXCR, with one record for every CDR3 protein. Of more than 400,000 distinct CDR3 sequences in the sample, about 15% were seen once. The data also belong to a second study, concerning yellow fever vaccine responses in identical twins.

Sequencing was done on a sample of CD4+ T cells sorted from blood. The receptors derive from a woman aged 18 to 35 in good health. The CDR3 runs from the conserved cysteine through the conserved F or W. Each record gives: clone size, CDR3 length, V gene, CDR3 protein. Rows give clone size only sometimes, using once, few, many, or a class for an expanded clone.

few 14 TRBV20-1 CSAGYGEVDSPLHF
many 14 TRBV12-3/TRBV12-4 CASSFGTENYEQYF
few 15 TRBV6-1 CASSSGRLSYNEQFF
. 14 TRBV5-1 CASSEGQVPYGYTF
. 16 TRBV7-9 CASSPRLLGDYNEQFF
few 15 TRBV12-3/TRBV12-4 CASRQTGGLNTEAFF
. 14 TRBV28 CASSPLAPSYEQYF
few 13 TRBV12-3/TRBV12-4 CASSPGRADEQFF
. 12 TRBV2 CASSEYPGGYTF
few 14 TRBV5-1 CASSFTTVGSPLHF
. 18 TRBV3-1 CASSQVGWLAGEAETQYF
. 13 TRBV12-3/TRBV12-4 CASSLVTADEQFF
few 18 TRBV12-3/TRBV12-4 CASSGTSGRAVNTGELFF
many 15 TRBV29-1 CSVRIAGADNSPLHF
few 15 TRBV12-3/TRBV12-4 CASSMSRTGVETQYF
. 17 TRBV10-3 CAISESMPGVASDEQFF
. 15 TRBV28 CASRQGQGASGELFF
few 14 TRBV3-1 CASSLTTGTDTQYF
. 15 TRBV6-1 CASSPGLAFSYEQYF
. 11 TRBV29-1 CSVGHTGELFF
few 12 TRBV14 CASSQVVYTQYF
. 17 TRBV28 CASIRVYRGRLEETQYF
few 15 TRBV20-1 CSARDQNRNTGELFF
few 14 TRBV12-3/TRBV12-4 CASTRGGPAYGYTF
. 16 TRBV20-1 CSARETGAGGNQPQHF
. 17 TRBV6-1 CASIPKPPGANTGELFF
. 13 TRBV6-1 CASSGGPGGELFF
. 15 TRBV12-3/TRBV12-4 CASSFRTGDGREQYF
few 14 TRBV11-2 CASSLRQGAYGYTF
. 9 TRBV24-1 CALGETQYF
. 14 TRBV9 CASSATGVSYEQYF
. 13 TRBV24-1 CATSGGSNSPLHF
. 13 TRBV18 CASSQTANLQLFF
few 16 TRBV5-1 CASSLWGPGGLGGYTF
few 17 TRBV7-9 CASSLGRQGDYREKLFF
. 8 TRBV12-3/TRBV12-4 CASSLTEF
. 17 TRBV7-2 CASSLAFLTGTRNIQYF
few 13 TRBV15 CATSRDYTGELFF
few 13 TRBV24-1 CATSDQGLGGYTF
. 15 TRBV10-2 CASRVSGQASNEQFF
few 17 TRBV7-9 CASSSRLARGPYNEQFF
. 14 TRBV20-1 CSAPPRGGTGELFF
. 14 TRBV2 CASDRGGTYNEQFF
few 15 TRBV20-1 CSARDQGARGYGYTF
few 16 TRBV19 CASSPVTGGRYNEQFF
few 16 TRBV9 CASSVGGGQSTDTQYF
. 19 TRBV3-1 CASSPLVGGGQTSADTQYF
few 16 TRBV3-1 CASSSGSLGARTEAFF
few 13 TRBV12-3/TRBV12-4 CASTRGLNTEAFF
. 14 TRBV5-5 CASSATDPRDTQYF
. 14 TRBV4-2 CASSQDPGAGGYTF
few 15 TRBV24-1 CATSDRGGRADTQYF
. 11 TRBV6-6 CASRDEVTQYF
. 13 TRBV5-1 CASSAAANYGYTF
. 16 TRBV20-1 CSAKISGGPLAGELFF
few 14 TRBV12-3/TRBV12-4 CASSFGIPNSPLHF
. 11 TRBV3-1 CASSRAHEAFF
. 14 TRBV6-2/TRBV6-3 CASRDPIQGIRQFF
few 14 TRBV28 CAGREAGRDNEQFF